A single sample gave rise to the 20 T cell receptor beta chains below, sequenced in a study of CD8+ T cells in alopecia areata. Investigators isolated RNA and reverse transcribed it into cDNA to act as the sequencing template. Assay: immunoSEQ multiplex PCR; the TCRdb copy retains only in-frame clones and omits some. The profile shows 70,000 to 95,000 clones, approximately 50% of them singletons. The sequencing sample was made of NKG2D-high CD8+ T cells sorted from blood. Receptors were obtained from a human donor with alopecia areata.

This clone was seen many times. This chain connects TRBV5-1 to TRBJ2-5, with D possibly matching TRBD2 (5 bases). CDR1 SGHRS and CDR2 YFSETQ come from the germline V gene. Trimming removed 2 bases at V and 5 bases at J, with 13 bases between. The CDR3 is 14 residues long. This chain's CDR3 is CASSFSMGAETQYF. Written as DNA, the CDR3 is TGCGCCAGCAGCTTCTCAATGGGAGCCGAGACCCAGTACTTC.

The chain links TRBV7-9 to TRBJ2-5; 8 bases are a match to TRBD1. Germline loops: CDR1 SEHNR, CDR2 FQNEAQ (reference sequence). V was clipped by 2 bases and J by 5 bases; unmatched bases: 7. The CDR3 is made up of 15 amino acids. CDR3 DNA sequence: TGTGCCAGCAGCTTACCAGACAGGGGCGGCGAGACCCAGTACTTC. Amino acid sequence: CASSLPDRGGETQYF.

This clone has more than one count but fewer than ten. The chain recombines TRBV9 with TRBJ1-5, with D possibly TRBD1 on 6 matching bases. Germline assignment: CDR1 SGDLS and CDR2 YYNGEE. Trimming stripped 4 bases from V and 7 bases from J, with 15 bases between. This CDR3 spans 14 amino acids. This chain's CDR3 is CASSLGGASQPQHF. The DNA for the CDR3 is TGTGCCAGCAGCCTTGGGGGGGCCAGCCAGCCCCAGCATTTT.

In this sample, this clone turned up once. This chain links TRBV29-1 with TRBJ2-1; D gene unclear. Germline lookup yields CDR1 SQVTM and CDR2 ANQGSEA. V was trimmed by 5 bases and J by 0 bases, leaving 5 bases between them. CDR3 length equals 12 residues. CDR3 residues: CSVWSSYNEQFF. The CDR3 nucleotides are TGCAGCGTTTGGAGCTCCTACAATGAGCAGTTCTTC.

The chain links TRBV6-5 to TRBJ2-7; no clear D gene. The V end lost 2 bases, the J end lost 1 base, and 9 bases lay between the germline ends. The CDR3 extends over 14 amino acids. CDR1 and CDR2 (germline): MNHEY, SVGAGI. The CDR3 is CASSYEQLSYEQYF. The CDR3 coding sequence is TGTGCCAGCAGTTACGAACAGCTGTCCTACGAGCAGTACTTC.

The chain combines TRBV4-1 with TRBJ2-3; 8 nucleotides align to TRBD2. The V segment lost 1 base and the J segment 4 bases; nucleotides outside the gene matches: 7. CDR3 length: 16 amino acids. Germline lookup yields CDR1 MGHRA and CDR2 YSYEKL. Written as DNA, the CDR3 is TGCGCCAGCAGCCAAGTTATGAGCGGGGGACCAGATACGCAGTATTTT. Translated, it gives CASSQVMSGGPDTQYF.

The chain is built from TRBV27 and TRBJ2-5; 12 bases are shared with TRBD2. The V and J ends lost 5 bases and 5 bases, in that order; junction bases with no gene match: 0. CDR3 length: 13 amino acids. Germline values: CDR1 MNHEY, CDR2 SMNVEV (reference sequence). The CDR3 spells CASSLAGGETQYF. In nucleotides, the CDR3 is TGTGCCAGCAGTCTAGCGGGAGGGGAGACCCAGTACTTC.

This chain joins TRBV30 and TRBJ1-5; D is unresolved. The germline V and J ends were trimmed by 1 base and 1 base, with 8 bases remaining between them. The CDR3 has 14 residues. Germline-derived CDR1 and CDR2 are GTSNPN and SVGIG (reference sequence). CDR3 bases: TGTGCCTGGAGTGATCAGGCAAGCAATCAGCCCCAGCATTTT. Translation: CAWSDQASNQPQHF.

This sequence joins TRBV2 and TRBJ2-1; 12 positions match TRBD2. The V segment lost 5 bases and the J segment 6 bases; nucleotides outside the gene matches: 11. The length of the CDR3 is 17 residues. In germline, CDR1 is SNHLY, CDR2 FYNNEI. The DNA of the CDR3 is TGTGCCAGCAGTTGGCCCCAGGGACTAGCGGGTTTCAATGAGCAGTTCTTC. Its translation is CASSWPQGLAGFNEQFF. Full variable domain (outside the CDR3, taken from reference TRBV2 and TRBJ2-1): EPEVTQTPSHQVTQMGQEVILRCVPISNHLYFYWYRQILGQKVEFLVSFYNNEISEKSEIFDDQFSVERPDGSNFTLKIRSTKLEDSAMYFCASSWPQGLAGFNEQFFGPGTRLTVL.

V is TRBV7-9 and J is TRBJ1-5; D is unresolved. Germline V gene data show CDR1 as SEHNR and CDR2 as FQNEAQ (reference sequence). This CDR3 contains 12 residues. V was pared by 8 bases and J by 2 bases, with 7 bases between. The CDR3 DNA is TGTGCCAGCTCTCGTGGCAATCAGCCCCAGCATTTT. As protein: CASSRGNQPQHF.

This CDR3 is CASSRQASYEQYF. CDR3 nucleotide sequence: TGTGCCAGCAGCAGACAGGCGTCCTACGAGCAGTACTTC. The chain couples TRBV28 to TRBJ2-7, with a tentative D call TRBD1 (6 bases). Trimming shortened V by 6 bases and J by 1 base, and 10 bases separated the two germline ends. Germline CDR1 is MDHEN and CDR2 is SYDVKM. The CDR3 contains 13 residues.

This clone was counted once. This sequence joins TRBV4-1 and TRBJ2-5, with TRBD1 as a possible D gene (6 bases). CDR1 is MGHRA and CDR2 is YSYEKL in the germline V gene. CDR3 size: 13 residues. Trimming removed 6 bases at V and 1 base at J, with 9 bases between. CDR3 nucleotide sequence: TGCGCCAGCAGTGGGGGCCCCCAAGAGACCCAGTACTTC. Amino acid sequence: CASSGGPQETQYF.

This chain's CDR3 is CASGDGTGSPGGYTF. The CDR3 nucleotides are TGTGCCAGCGGCGATGGGACAGGGTCCCCCGGTGGCTACACCTTC. This chain uses TRBV27 with TRBJ1-2, with 9 nucleotides matching TRBD1. The CDR3 is 15 amino acids. Losses at the gene ends were 8 bases for V and 7 bases for J; bases not matched to a gene: 14. Germline loops: CDR1 MNHEY, CDR2 SMNVEV (reference sequence).

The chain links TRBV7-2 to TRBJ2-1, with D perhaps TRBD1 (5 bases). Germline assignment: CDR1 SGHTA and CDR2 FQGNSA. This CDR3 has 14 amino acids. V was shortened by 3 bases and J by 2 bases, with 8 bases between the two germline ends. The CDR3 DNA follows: TGTGCCAGCAGCTTTCCAGGGACCTACAATGAGCAGTTCTTC. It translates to CASSFPGTYNEQFF.

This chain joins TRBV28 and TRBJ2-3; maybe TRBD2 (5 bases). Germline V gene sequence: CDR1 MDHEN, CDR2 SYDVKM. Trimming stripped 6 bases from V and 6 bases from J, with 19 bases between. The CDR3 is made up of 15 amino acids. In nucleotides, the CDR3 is TGTGCCAGCAGCAAACACACCGTCAGCGGCGATACGCAGTATTTT. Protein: CASSKHTVSGDTQYF.

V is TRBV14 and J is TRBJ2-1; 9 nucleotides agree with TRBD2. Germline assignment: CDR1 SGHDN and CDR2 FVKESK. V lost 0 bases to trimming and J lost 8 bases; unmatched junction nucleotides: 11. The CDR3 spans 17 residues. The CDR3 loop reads CASSQEGSSGILDEQFF. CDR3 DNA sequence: TGTGCCAGCAGCCAAGAAGGCTCTAGCGGGATCCTCGATGAGCAGTTCTTC.

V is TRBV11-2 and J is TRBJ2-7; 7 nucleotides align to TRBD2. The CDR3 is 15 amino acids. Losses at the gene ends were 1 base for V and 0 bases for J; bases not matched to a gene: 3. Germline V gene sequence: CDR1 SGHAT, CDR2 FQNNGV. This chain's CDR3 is CASSLVLAPSYEQYF. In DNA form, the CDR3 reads TGTGCCAGCAGCTTAGTACTAGCGCCCTCCTACGAGCAGTACTTC.

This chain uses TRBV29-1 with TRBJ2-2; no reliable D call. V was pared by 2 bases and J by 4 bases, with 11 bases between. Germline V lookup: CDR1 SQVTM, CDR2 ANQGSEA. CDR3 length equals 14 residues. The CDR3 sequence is CSVERRASTGELFF. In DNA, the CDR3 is TGCAGCGTTGAACGGCGAGCCAGCACCGGGGAGCTGTTTTTT.

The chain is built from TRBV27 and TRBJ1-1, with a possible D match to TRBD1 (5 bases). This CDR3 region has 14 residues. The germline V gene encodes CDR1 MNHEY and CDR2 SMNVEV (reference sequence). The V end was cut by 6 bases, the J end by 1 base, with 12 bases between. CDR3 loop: CASRTVGGNTEAFF. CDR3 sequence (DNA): TGTGCCAGCAGGACCGTCGGGGGGAACACTGAAGCTTTCTTT.

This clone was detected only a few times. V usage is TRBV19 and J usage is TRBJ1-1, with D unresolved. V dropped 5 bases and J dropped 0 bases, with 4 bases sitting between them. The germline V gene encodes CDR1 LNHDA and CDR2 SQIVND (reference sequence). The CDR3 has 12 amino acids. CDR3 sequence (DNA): TGTGCCAGTAGTCGGTTGAACACTGAAGCTTTCTTT. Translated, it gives CASSRLNTEAFF.